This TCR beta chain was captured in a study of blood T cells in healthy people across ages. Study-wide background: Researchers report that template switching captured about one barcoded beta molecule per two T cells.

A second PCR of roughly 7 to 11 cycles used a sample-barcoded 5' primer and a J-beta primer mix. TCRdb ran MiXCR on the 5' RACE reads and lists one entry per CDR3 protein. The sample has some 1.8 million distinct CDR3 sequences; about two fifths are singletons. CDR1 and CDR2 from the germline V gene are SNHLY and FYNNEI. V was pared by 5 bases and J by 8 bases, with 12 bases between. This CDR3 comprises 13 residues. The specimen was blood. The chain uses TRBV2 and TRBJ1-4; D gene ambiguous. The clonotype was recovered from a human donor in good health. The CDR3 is CASSLLTREKLFF. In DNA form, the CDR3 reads TGTGCCAGCAGTTTACTTACAAGAGAAAAACTGTTTTTT.